This T cell receptor beta chain was obtained from a study of blood T cell repertoires in COVID-19 (TCRdb year 2020). Regarding the complete study: Samples covering the acute and convalescent phases of COVID-19 were provided by collaborators in the United States, Italy and Spain. The prospective study material was composed of cDNA or gDNA derived from T cells, B-cell-depleted T cells, or PBMCs. The dataset comprised deeply sampled blood TCRbeta repertoires from subjects exposed to, actively infected with, or recovered from COVID-19. The repertoires were made available in a free public database intended to serve as a resource for research on the immune response to SARS-CoV-2. The samples were drawn from two sources: the first 160 participants of the ongoing ImmuneRACE study, and 1,000 to 1,500 subjects contributed by 6 global collaborators. A de-identified subject ID, COVID-19 status, age in years and sex were almost always included in the sample metadata. Where HLA class I and class II types were available, the types were taken from metadata supplied by the sample provider, not from assay-based typing. Results and caveats for the whole study, not just this receptor: The amount of clinical and demographic metadata varied by source and participant and was provided uncurated.

The immunoSEQ Assay, a bias-controlled multiplex PCR, was used to amplify TCRbeta CDR3 regions from genomic DNA. The source study handled its data this way. The number of nucleated cells in each sample was estimated by amplification of reference gene primers within the assay. To quantify the absolute abundance of each unique TCRbeta CDR3 rearrangement, sequence reads were collapsed and filtered. For each sample, productive Simpson clonality was calculated by taking the square root of Simpson's diversity index across productive rearrangements. In TCRdb, the immuneACCESS table is reduced to in-frame sequences with V and J assigned. These tables do not hold every clone; where another copy was compared, an unresolved V gene accounts for under half, and the others remain unexplained. V and J calls and clone size are as listed in that table; D and trimming were resolved from the DNA. Across this sample there are about 230,000 clones, with approximately 90% seen only once. Approximately 2.3% of the sample is taken by the ten largest.

Participants in the prospective study were enrolled through a virtual design, were aged roughly 18 to 90 years, and lived in approximately 25 United States geographic areas. In the prospective study, participants were assigned to cohorts based on the clinical history participants reported in a screening survey and a study questionnaire. In the prospective study, whole blood, serum and a nasopharyngeal or oropharyngeal swab were collected from each participant by mobile phlebotomists. Additional blood draws and questionnaires over an approximately 2-month period could optionally be provided by prospective study participants. Blood samples from the prospective study were shipped frozen or at room temperature prior to DNA extraction. Note on this clone: Its recognized antigen is unknown. It has no much larger one-base neighbor in the sample; base qualities were not kept. Other nucleotide sequences in the sample specify the same CDR3.

The CDR3 measures 13 amino acids from cysteine to phenylalanine. The read is trimmed to its CDR3 DNA, 39 bases read in frame from base 1. V gives up 1 base and J gives up 5 bases, and the segment between their germline ends measures 6 bases. According to the germline V gene (reference sequence), CDR1 reads LGHDT and CDR2 reads YNNKEL. The sample consisted of PBMCs or T cells enriched from blood (not recorded which). This sequence uses TRBV3-1 (or the pseudogene TRBV3-2) and TRBJ1-5; the D gene lacks a confident call. The source is a woman in her 40s with acute COVID-19. The CDR3 loop reads CASSQGGDQPQHF. The DNA sequence is TGTGCCAGCAGCCAAGGAGGCGATCAGCCCCAGCATTTT.